The 17 T cell receptor beta chains reported below all come from one sample, sequenced in a study of PD-1 blockade in classical Hodgkin lymphoma. Relapse after autologous stem cell transplantation occurred in every patient, and brentuximab vedotin exposure varied. Clones were sequenced by immunoSEQ multiplex PCR, and TCRdb holds only the in-frame ones, with some missing. This table has around 27,000 clones, about four fifths appearing once. The source was peripheral blood mononuclear cells (PBMCs), collected before the second cycle of nivolumab. The receptors stem from a human donor with classical Hodgkin lymphoma.

The J gene is TRBJ1-1, the V gene TRBV7-2; D is ambiguous. CDR1 is SGHTA, CDR2 FQGNSA, per germline. V lost 0 bases and J lost 4, with 3 bases in between. CDR3 size: 12 residues. The CDR3 sequence is CASSLAGTEAFF. The CDR3 coding sequence is TGTGCCAGCAGCTTAGCAGGCACTGAAGCTTTCTTT. Full variable domain (rest looked up from reference TRBV7-2 and TRBJ1-1): GAGVSQSPSNKVTEKGKDVELRCDPISGHTALYWYRQSLGQGLEFLIYFQGNSAPDKSGLPSDRFSAERTGGSVSTLTIQRTQQEDSAVYLCASSLAGTEAFFGQGTRLTVV.

This clone has only a few counts. The rearrangement uses TRBV10-2 and TRBJ1-2; 7 positions agree with TRBD1. Germline trimming cut 6 bases from V and 4 bases from J; bases unmatched to any gene: 2. The CDR3 has 12 residues. Germline loops: CDR1 WSHSY, CDR2 SAAADI. The CDR3 reads CASSRDSYGYTF. DNA of the CDR3: TGCGCCAGCAGCCGGGACAGCTATGGCTACACCTTC.

This clone showed up just once. V usage is TRBV19 and J usage is TRBJ1-1, with D unresolved. The CDR3 sequence is 15 residues long. V was cut by 3 bases and J by 1 base, with 12 bases left in between. The germline gives CDR1 LNHDA, CDR2 SQIVND (reference sequence). Here the CDR3 DNA reads TGTGCCAGTAGTATCTTTGGCAGGACGAACACTGAAGCTTTCTTT. Amino acids: CASSIFGRTNTEAFF.

V is TRBV28 and J is TRBJ1-5; D is ambiguous. Germline CDR1 reads MDHEN; CDR2 reads SYDVKM. V shed 6 bases and J shed 3 bases, with 12 bases lying between them. The CDR3 consists of 14 residues. This CDR3 is CASSPLGNNQPQHF. In DNA form, the CDR3 reads TGTGCCAGCAGCCCTCTAGGAAACAATCAGCCCCAGCATTTT.

This chain connects TRBV9 to TRBJ2-3; 9 bases map to TRBD2. With 10 bases clipped from V and 5 bases from J, the junction kept 11 bases outside the gene matches. Germline V CDR1 and CDR2: SGDLS, YYNGEE. CDR3 size: 14 residues. The CDR3 protein is CASEGGGAIDTQYF. The CDR3 nucleotides read TGTGCCTCCGAGGGCGGGGGGGCGATAGATACGCAGTATTTT.

This chain uses TRBV4-3 with TRBJ2-6; D gene unclear. The germline V gene encodes CDR1 LGHNA and CDR2 YSLEER. The CDR3 contains 16 residues. Trimming shortened V by 3 bases and J by 0 bases, and 9 bases separated the two germline ends. CDR3 nucleotide sequence: TGCGCCAGCAGCCATGAAACTGGCTCTGGGGCCAACGTCCTGACTTTC. This encodes CASSHETGSGANVLTF.

The genes are TRBV9 and TRBJ1-2; no reliable D call. Per germline, CDR1 SGDLS and CDR2 YYNGEE. The CDR3 consists of 12 residues. V dropped 3 bases and J dropped 7 bases, with 10 bases sitting between them. The CDR3 DNA follows: TGTGCCAGCAGCGGTGAAATCGGTGGCTACACCTTC. Amino acids: CASSGEIGGYTF.

The gene calls are TRBV4-2 and TRBJ2-5; TRBD1 matches at 9 bases. There are 15 residues in the CDR3. Per the germline V gene, CDR1 is LGHNA and CDR2 is YNFKEQ. J was trimmed by 5 bases and V by 4 bases; bases with no gene match: 8. The CDR3 region has the DNA TGTGCCAGCAGCCGAGGGACAGGGCTCAGTGAGACCCAGTACTTC. Translating gives CASSRGTGLSETQYF.

This chain links TRBV6-5 with TRBJ1-1; no firm D call. V was clipped by 8 bases and J by 2 bases, with 12 bases between them. Germline CDR1 reads MNHEY; CDR2 reads SVGAGI. This CDR3 spans 13 amino acids. In DNA, the CDR3 is TGTGCCAGCTTGAAGAGGGAAAACACTGAAGCTTTCTTT. As protein: CASLKRENTEAFF.

The J gene is TRBJ2-3, the V gene TRBV11-2, with 7 bases identical to TRBD1. With V trimmed by 2 bases and J by 0 bases, 2 bases remained unmatched. CDR1 and CDR2 (germline): SGHAT, FQNNGV. The CDR3 covers 15 residues. CDR3 nucleotides: TGTGCCAGCAGCTTAAGGGGGCGAAGCACAGATACGCAGTATTTT. It yields the protein CASSLRGRSTDTQYF.

J is TRBJ2-2 and V is TRBV19; either TRBD1 or TRBD2 may fit D (5 bases each). The length of the CDR3 is 14 residues. CDR1 LNHDA and CDR2 SQIVND come from the germline V gene (reference sequence). Trimming cost V 1 base and J 3 bases, with 6 bases left between them. DNA for the CDR3: TGTGCCAGTAGTATAGGGGGGTACACCGGGGAGCTGTTTTTT. Protein product: CASSIGGYTGELFF.

This clone has only one observation. The chain links TRBV28 to TRBJ2-2; TRBD1 matches 10 bases. V gave up 5 bases and J gave up 7 bases; unmatched junction bases: 7. CDR3 length equals 15 residues. Germline values: CDR1 MDHEN, CDR2 SYDVKM. The CDR3 protein is CASSPWTGGVGELFF. DNA of the CDR3: TGTGCCAGCAGTCCTTGGACAGGGGGGGTCGGGGAGCTGTTTTTT.

The CDR3 DNA reads TGTGCCAGTACCCCGGGAGGGGGGGCGAGGTGGAATTCACCCCTCCACTTT. It codes for CASTPGGGARWNSPLHF. This chain uses TRBV19 with TRBJ1-6; a weak D match, TRBD1 (6 bases). The germline V gene has CDR1 LNHDA and CDR2 SQIVND (reference sequence). Trimming pared 7 bases from V and 7 bases from J, leaving 23 bases between. The CDR3 totals 17 residues. The full variable domain, completed using reference TRBV19 and TRBJ1-6, is DGGITQSPKYLFRKEGQNVTLSCEQNLNHDAMYWYRQDPGQGLRLIYYSQIVNDFQKGDIAEGYSVSREKKESFPLTVTSAQKNPTAFYLCASTPGGGARWNSPLHFGNGTRLTVT.

V gene TRBV7-6 combines with J gene TRBJ2-3; weak D call: TRBD2 (6 bases). The CDR3 has 16 amino acids. Germline V gives CDR1 SGHVS, CDR2 FNYEAQ. Trimming left V 3 bases short and J 6 bases short, with 19 bases between. The CDR3 DNA sequence: TGTGCCAGCAGCTTTCCGGGACTGGCGATGTATGATACGCAGTATTTT. Residues: CASSFPGLAMYDTQYF. Full variable domain (remainder filled in from reference TRBV7-6 and TRBJ2-3): GAGVSQSPRYKVTKRGQDVALRCDPISGHVSLYWYRQALGQGPEFLTYFNYEAQQDKSGLPNDRFSAERPEGSISTLTIQRTEQRDSAMYRCASSFPGLAMYDTQYFGPGTRLTVL.

This clone is a singleton in its sample. The chain carries TRBV6-1 and TRBJ2-5; D tentatively fits TRBD1 or TRBD2 (6 bases each). Germline V lookup: CDR1 MNHNS, CDR2 SASEGT. V lost 7 bases to trimming and J lost 8 bases, with 14 bases between them. The CDR3 sequence is 12 residues long. The CDR3 here is CASMEGVTTQYF. For the CDR3, the DNA is TGTGCCAGCATGGAGGGGGTAACTACCCAGTACTTC.

This chain connects TRBV10-3 to TRBJ1-6, with unresolved D. The CDR3 spans 14 residues. Germline V gene sequence: CDR1 ENHRY, CDR2 SYGVKD. Trimming stripped 3 bases from V and 10 bases from J, with 13 bases between. DNA for the CDR3: TGTGCCATCAGTGATTTTGACGTAAGATCACCCCTCCACTTT. This encodes CAISDFDVRSPLHF.

The chain carries TRBV28 and TRBJ1-6; 7 nucleotides agree with TRBD1. The V gene's germline CDR1 is MDHEN and CDR2 SYDVKM. V was pared by 8 bases and J by 7 bases, with 2 bases of the junction left unmatched. This CDR3 region has 12 residues. CDR3 nucleotides: TGTGCCAGCGGGACAGTAAATTCACCCCTCCACTTT. Its protein product is CASGTVNSPLHF.